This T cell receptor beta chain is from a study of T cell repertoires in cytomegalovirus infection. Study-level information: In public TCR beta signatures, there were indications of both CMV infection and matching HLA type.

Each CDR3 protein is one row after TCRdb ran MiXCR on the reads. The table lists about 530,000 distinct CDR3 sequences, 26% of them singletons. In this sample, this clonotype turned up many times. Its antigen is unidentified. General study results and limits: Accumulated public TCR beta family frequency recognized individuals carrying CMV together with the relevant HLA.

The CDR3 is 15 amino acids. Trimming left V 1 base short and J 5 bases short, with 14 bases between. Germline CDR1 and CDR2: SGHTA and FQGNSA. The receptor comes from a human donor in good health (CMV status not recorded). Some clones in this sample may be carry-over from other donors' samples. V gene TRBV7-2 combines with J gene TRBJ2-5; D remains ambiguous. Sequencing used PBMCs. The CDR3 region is CASSLVDPPRETQYF. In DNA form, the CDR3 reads TGTGCCAGCAGCTTAGTCGATCCCCCTAGGGAGACCCAGTACTTC.